This passage covers 14 T cell receptor beta chains from one sample sequenced in a study of T cell responses to AZD1222 COVID-19 vaccine (dated by TCRdb to about 2021). Library prep was done by the immunoSEQ multiplex PCR assay. TCRdb limited this immuneACCESS table to in-frame rearrangements with V and J called. A share of clones is missing; checked studies link under half to unresolved V genes, and the rest is unexplained. Recorded for this sample are roughly 120,000 clones; 92% of them occurred a single time. The top ten constitute approximately 8% of the sample. Per the publication, the time point label means: about 28 days (+/-7) after the second vaccine dose. Specimen: peripheral blood, collected 28 days after the second AZD1222 dose. These receptors originate from an adult who received the AZD1222 COVID-19 vaccine.

This chain joins TRBV15 and TRBJ1-2; TRBD1 matches 7 bases. The germline gives CDR1 LNHNV, CDR2 YYDKDF (reference sequence). V trimming: 3 bases; J trimming: 3 bases; junction bases outside the gene matches: 1. The CDR3 runs to 13 residues. This chain's CDR3 is CATSSGTDYGYTF. The CDR3 DNA reads TGTGCCACCAGCAGTGGGACAGACTATGGCTACACCTTC.

The chain carries TRBV28 and TRBJ2-3; a weak D match, TRBD1 (5 bases). Looked up from germline, CDR1 is MDHEN and CDR2 is SYDVKM. CDR3 length: 14 residues. V gave up 2 bases and J gave up 5 bases, with 11 bases separating them. The CDR3 loop is CASSLMAGLDTQYF. CDR3 nucleotides: TGTGCCAGCAGTTTAATGGCAGGGTTAGATACGCAGTATTTT.

V is TRBV18 and J is TRBJ1-4; unclear D gene. The V end lost 6 bases, the J end lost 5 bases, and 16 bases lay between the germline ends. The CDR3 length is 15 residues. Germline V gene sequence: CDR1 KGHSH, CDR2 LQKENI. The CDR3 is CASSINDNSNEKLFF. CDR3 bases: TGTGCCAGCTCTATTAATGACAACTCAAATGAAAAACTGTTTTTT. The variable domain in full, with the rest retrieved from reference TRBV18 and TRBJ1-4, is NAGVMQNPRHLVRRRGQEARLRCSPMKGHSHVYWYRQLPEEGLKFMVYLQKENIIDESGMPKERFSAEFPKEGPSILRIQQVVRGDSAAYFCASSINDNSNEKLFFGSGTQLSVL.

The V and J genes are TRBV5-6 and TRBJ1-1; D gene uncertain. CDR1 SGHDT and CDR2 YYEEEE come from the germline V gene. The CDR3 covers 14 residues. Trimming cost V 0 bases and J 3 bases, with 9 bases left between them. CDR3 sequence (DNA): TGTGCCAGCAGCTTGGACTTGACGGACACTGAAGCTTTCTTT. As protein: CASSLDLTDTEAFF.

The genes are TRBV6-5 and TRBJ1-2, with 8 bases that match TRBD1. This CDR3 is built from 15 residues. V shed 8 bases and J 3 bases; nucleotides not matched to a gene: 11. Germline CDR1 reads MNHEY; CDR2 reads SVGAGI. This chain's CDR3 is CASSSRDRLYYGYTF. The CDR3 region has the DNA TGTGCCAGCTCCTCCCGGGACAGGCTTTACTATGGCTACACCTTC.

The chain joins TRBV7-6 to TRBJ1-4; maybe TRBD1 (5 bases). V gave up 4 bases and J gave up 5 bases, with 17 bases separating them. The germline V gene encodes CDR1 SGHVS and CDR2 FNYEAQ. The CDR3 covers 16 residues. The CDR3 bases are TGTGCCAGCAGCTCCATCCACGGGGCAGGAAATGAAAAACTGTTTTTT. Protein product: CASSSIHGAGNEKLFF. The variable domain in full, completed from reference TRBV7-6 and TRBJ1-4, reads GAGVSQSPRYKVTKRGQDVALRCDPISGHVSLYWYRQALGQGPEFLTYFNYEAQQDKSGLPNDRFSAERPEGSISTLTIQRTEQRDSAMYRCASSSIHGAGNEKLFFGSGTQLSVL.

This chain connects TRBV12-5 to TRBJ1-1, with D possibly TRBD1 on 6 matching bases. CDR1 is LGHNT, CDR2 FRNRAP, per germline. V was pared by 3 bases and J by 6 bases, with 17 bases between. The CDR3 consists of 15 residues. CDR3 region: CASGLGQFKGAEAFF. The CDR3 DNA reads TGTGCTAGTGGTTTAGGACAGTTCAAGGGCGCTGAAGCTTTCTTT.

The chain couples TRBV6-6 to TRBJ2-2; TRBD2 agrees at 7 bases. The V gene end was trimmed by 5 bases and the J gene end by 7 bases; junction bases not matched to a gene: 10. Germline V gives CDR1 MNHNY, CDR2 SVGAGI (reference sequence). The CDR3 is 15 amino acids. The CDR3 DNA sequence: TGTGCCAGCAGTACCTCTAGCGGTCACGGCGGGGAGCTGTTTTTT. Encoded protein: CASSTSSGHGGELFF.

The V call is TRBV11-2, the J call TRBJ1-1; D ambiguous. The V gene lost 4 bases and the J gene lost 4 bases, with 13 bases spanning the gap. This CDR3 is 14 amino acids long. Germline CDR1 reads SGHAT; CDR2 reads FQNNGV. Here the CDR3 reads CASSSSRSFTEAFF. The CDR3 nucleotides are TGTGCCAGCAGCTCCTCGCGCAGTTTCACTGAAGCTTTCTTT.

This chain connects TRBV7-9 to TRBJ2-1; D assignment may be TRBD1 or TRBD2 (5 bases each). Germline values: CDR1 SEHNR, CDR2 FQNEAQ (reference sequence). V was clipped by 7 bases and J by 4 bases, with 11 bases between them. This CDR3 contains 13 residues. In DNA form, the CDR3 reads TGTGCCAGCATGGGGGTTCTTTACAATGAGCAGTTCTTC. The encoded protein is CASMGVLYNEQFF. The full variable domain, in which reference TRBV7-9 and TRBJ2-1 provide the parts outside the CDR3, is DTGVSQNPRHKITKRGQNVTFRCDPISEHNRLYWYRQTLGQGPEFLTYFQNEAQLEKSRLLSDRFSAERPKGSFSTLEIQRTEQGDSAMYLCASMGVLYNEQFFGPGTRLTVL.

In this sample, this clone turned up a few times. This rearrangement joins TRBV7-9 to TRBJ2-7; no clear D. CDR3 length: 16 amino acids. CDR1 and CDR2 (germline): SEHNR, FQNEAQ (reference sequence). Trimming took 5 bases from V and 4 from J, leaving 21 bases between them. The CDR3 protein is CASSHQAIRAAYEQYF. CDR3 DNA sequence: TGTGCCAGCAGCCATCAGGCCATACGGGCAGCTTACGAGCAGTACTTC. The entire variable domain, with the rest obtained from reference TRBV7-9 and TRBJ2-7, is as follows: DTGVSQNPRHKITKRGQNVTFRCDPISEHNRLYWYRQTLGQGPEFLTYFQNEAQLEKSRLLSDRFSAERPKGSFSTLEIQRTEQGDSAMYLCASSHQAIRAAYEQYFGPGTRLTVT.

This rearrangement joins TRBV28 to TRBJ1-5; D is uncertain. Trimming cost V 2 bases and J 3 bases, with 8 bases left between them. The CDR3 runs 14 residues. CDR1 is MDHEN, CDR2 SYDVKM, per germline. The CDR3, as DNA: TGTGCCAGCAGTTTAACCGGGCACAATCAGCCCCAGCATTTT. This sequence encodes CASSLTGHNQPQHF.

This clone was seen a single time. CDR3 residues: CASSLAGENTEAFF. The CDR3 DNA is TGTGCCAGCAGTTTAGCAGGTGAGAACACTGAAGCTTTCTTT. The V call is TRBV28, the J call TRBJ1-1; no firm D call. Germline V gene sequence: CDR1 MDHEN, CDR2 SYDVKM. V lost 2 bases and J lost 1, with 8 bases in between. This CDR3 has 14 amino acids.

The genes are TRBV11-2 and TRBJ2-4; 8 bases are shared with TRBD1. The length of the CDR3 is 17 residues. After removal of 5 bases from V and 2 bases from J, the junction contained 11 bases not matched to a gene. Germline V gene sequence: CDR1 SGHAT, CDR2 FQNNGV. The CDR3, as DNA: TGTGCCAGCAGCCCAGGGGGCTGGGACGGGACCAAAAACATTCAGTACTTC. Its protein is CASSPGGWDGTKNIQYF.